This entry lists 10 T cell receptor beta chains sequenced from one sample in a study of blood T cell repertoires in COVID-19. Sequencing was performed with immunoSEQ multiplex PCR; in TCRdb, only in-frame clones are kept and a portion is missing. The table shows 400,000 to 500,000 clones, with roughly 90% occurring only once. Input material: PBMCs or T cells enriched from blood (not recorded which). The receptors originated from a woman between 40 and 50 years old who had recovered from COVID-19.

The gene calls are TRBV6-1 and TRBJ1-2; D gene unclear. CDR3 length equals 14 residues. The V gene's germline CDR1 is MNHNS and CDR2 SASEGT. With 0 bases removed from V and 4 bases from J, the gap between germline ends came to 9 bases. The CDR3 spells CASSEALMSYGYTF. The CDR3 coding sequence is TGTGCCAGCAGTGAAGCTTTGATGAGCTATGGCTACACCTTC.

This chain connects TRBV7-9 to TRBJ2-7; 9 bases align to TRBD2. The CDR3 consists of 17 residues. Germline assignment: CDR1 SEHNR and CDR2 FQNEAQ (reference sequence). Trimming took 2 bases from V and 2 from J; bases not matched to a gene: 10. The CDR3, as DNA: TGTGCCAGCAGCTTAAGGTGGATAGCGGGAGAAGCCTACGAGCAGTACTTC. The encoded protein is CASSLRWIAGEAYEQYF. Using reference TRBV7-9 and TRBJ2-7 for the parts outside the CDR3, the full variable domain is DTGVSQNPRHKITKRGQNVTFRCDPISEHNRLYWYRQTLGQGPEFLTYFQNEAQLEKSRLLSDRFSAERPKGSFSTLEIQRTEQGDSAMYLCASSLRWIAGEAYEQYFGPGTRLTVT.

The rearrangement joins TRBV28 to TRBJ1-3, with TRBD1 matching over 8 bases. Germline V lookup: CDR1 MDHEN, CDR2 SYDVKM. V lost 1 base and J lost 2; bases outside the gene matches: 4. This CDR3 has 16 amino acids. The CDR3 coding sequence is TGTGCCAGCAGTTTATATCAGGGGGCTCCTGGAAACACCATATATTTT. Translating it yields CASSLYQGAPGNTIYF.

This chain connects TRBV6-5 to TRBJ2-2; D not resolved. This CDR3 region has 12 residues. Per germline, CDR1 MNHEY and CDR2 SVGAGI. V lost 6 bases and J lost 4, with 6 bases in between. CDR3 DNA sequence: TGTGCCAGCAGAACAAGCACCGGGGAGCTGTTTTTT. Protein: CASRTSTGELFF.

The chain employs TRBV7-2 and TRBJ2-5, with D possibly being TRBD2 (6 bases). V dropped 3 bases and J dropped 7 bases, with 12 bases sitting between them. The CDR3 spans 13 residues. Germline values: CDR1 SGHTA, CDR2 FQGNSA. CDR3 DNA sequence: TGTGCCAGCAGCTTGGGATCCGGGGGGACCCAGTACTTC. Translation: CASSLGSGGTQYF.

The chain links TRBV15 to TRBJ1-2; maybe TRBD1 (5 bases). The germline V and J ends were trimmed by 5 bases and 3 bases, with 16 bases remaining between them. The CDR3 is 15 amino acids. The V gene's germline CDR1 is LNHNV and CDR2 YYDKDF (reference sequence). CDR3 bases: TGTGCCACCAGCGGACAAGATCGTGGCCACTATGGCTACACCTTC. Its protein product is CATSGQDRGHYGYTF.

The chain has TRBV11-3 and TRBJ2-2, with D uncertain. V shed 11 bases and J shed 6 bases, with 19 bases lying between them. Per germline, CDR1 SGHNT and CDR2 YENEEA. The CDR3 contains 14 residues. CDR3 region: CAVTPPKESGELFF. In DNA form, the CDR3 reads TGTGCCGTCACCCCACCCAAAGAGTCCGGGGAGCTGTTTTTT.

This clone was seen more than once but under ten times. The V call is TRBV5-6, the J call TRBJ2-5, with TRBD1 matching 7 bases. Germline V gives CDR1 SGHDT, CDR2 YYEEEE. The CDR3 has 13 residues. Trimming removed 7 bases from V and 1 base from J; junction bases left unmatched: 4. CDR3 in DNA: TGTGCCAGCCGCTGGACAGGCCAAGAGACCCAGTACTTC. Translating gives CASRWTGQETQYF. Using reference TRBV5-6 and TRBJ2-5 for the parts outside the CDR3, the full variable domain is DAGVTQSPTHLIKTRGQQVTLRCSPKSGHDTVSWYQQALGQGPQFIFQYYEEEERQRGNFPDRFSGHQFPNYSSELNVNALLLGDSALYLCASRWTGQETQYFGPGTRLLVL.

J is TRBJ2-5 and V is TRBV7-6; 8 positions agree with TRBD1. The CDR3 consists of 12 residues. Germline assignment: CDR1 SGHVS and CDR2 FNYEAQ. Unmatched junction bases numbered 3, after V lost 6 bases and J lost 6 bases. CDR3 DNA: TGTGCCAGCAGGGGGACAGGACAGACCCAGTACTTC. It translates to CASRGTGQTQYF.

In DNA form, the CDR3 reads TGTGCCAGCAGTGAACGGTCTAGCAATCAGCCCCAGCATTTT. It encodes CASSERSSNQPQHF. V and J are TRBV2 and TRBJ1-5, with D unresolved. Germline assignment: CDR1 SNHLY and CDR2 FYNNEI. The CDR3 is 14 amino acids. V lost 2 bases, J lost 0 bases, and 5 bases lay in between. The whole variable domain, filled in from reference TRBV2 and TRBJ1-5, reads EPEVTQTPSHQVTQMGQEVILRCVPISNHLYFYWYRQILGQKVEFLVSFYNNEISEKSEIFDDQFSVERPDGSNFTLKIRSTKLEDSAMYFCASSERSSNQPQHFGDGTRLSIL.